The 8 T cell receptor beta chains given below trace back to one sample, sequenced in a study of cytomegalovirus exposure and HLA in healthy donors. Use of 60 Vbeta and 13 Jbeta primers characterized the PCR. Clones were read by immunoSEQ multiplex PCR, and TCRdb kept only the in-frame ones, dropping some. The table shows roughly 150,000 clones, with 80% occurring only once. The sequenced material came from PBMCs. The receptors were sampled from a man aged 25-45 years in good health and CMV-seronegative.

This clone was seen a few times. The rearrangement links TRBV27 to TRBJ1-1, with TRBD1 matching over 7 bases. The V and J ends lost 6 bases and 10 bases, in that order; junction bases with no gene match: 11. Germline CDR1 and CDR2: MNHEY and SMNVEV (reference sequence). The CDR3 runs to 13 residues. The CDR3 DNA sequence: TGTGCCAGCAGCTTAACAGGGGACCTTGGAGCTTTCTTT. It translates to CASSLTGDLGAFF.

The chain links TRBV6-1 to TRBJ2-7; 8 nucleotides line up with TRBD1. V was pared by 3 bases and J by 12 bases, with 4 bases of the junction left unmatched. This CDR3 spans 11 amino acids. Germline lookup yields CDR1 MNHNS and CDR2 SASEGT. The CDR3 sequence is CASSEGQVWYF. The DNA for the CDR3 is TGTGCCAGCAGTGAGGGACAGGTATGGTACTTC.

The chain is built from TRBV7-9 and TRBJ2-7; 10 bases match TRBD1. The CDR3 covers 19 residues. V shed 4 bases, J shed 2 bases, and the junction held 17 bases outside the gene matches. Germline V gene lookup returns CDR1 SEHNR and CDR2 FQNEAQ (reference sequence). The chain's CDR3 is CASSSSRYYGTGAPYEQYF. Written as DNA, the CDR3 is TGTGCCAGCAGCTCTAGTAGGTATTACGGGACAGGGGCCCCCTACGAGCAGTACTTC.

The V call is TRBV7-9, the J call TRBJ2-7, with D maybe TRBD1 (5 bases). The V gene lost 4 bases and the J gene lost 3 bases, with 19 bases spanning the gap. The length of the CDR3 is 16 residues. Germline V gene lookup returns CDR1 SEHNR and CDR2 FQNEAQ (reference sequence). CDR3 sequence reads: CASSSLGRSRGYEQYF. For the CDR3, the DNA is TGTGCCAGCAGCTCTTTAGGTCGGTCAAGGGGCTACGAGCAGTACTTC. Filled out from reference TRBV7-9 and TRBJ2-7, the complete variable domain reads DTGVSQNPRHKITKRGQNVTFRCDPISEHNRLYWYRQTLGQGPEFLTYFQNEAQLEKSRLLSDRFSAERPKGSFSTLEIQRTEQGDSAMYLCASSSLGRSRGYEQYFGPGTRLTVT.

This chain uses TRBV19 with TRBJ2-1, with D possibly TRBD2 on 6 matching bases. The V gene's germline CDR1 is LNHDA and CDR2 SQIVND (reference sequence). The CDR3 runs to 14 residues. Trimming took off 7 bases at V and 4 bases at J, with 14 bases between the two ends. This chain's CDR3 is CASNQVGLYNEQFF. The CDR3 nucleotides are TGTGCCAGTAATCAAGTGGGACTTTACAATGAGCAGTTCTTC.

This chain links TRBV6-6 with TRBJ2-7; D is perhaps TRBD1 (6 bases). CDR3 length: 15 residues. Germline V gene sequence: CDR1 MNHNY, CDR2 SVGAGI (reference sequence). The V end was cut by 6 bases, the J end by 1 base, with 16 bases between. The DNA for the CDR3 is TGTGCCAGCAGGTATAGCAAGGGGGAGTCCTACGAGCAGTACTTC. This codes for CASRYSKGESYEQYF.

This clone turned up a few times. This sequence joins TRBV4-3 and TRBJ2-1; tentatively, D is TRBD2 (5 bases). The germline gives CDR1 LGHNA, CDR2 YSLEER. The CDR3 sequence is 14 residues long. V was pared by 4 bases and J by 7 bases, with 14 bases between. The CDR3 nucleotides read TGCGCCAGCAGCCCGGGGTTAGAGCGGAATGAGCAGTTCTTC. Translated, it gives CASSPGLERNEQFF.

The rearrangement joins TRBV5-1 to TRBJ2-2, with TRBD2 matching 7 bases. CDR1 SGHRS and CDR2 YFSETQ come from the germline V gene. The CDR3 length is 17 residues. V trimming: 0 bases; J trimming: 2 bases; junction bases outside the gene matches: 7. CDR3 residues: CASSLDGGRPNTGELFF. The CDR3 region has the DNA TGCGCCAGCAGCTTGGACGGCGGGAGACCTAACACCGGGGAGCTGTTTTTT.